This TCR beta chain was recorded in a study of OX40 agonist ivuxolimab in advanced cancers. Study-level results: Some of the lowest clonal expansion was seen in partial responders at 0.1-3.0 mg/kg.

The data were produced by immunoSEQ multiplex PCR, yet TCRdb's version contains in-frame clones alone and is incomplete. Here the sample spans around 67,000 clones, 75% to 90% being singletons. Regarding this clone: Its matching antigen is unknown.

The CDR3 totals 15 residues. Germline values: CDR1 SGHDN, CDR2 FVKESK. With V trimmed by 3 bases and J by 6 bases, 9 bases remained unmatched. This specimen consisted of CD4+ or CD8+ T cells sorted from blood, obtained in a trial of the OX40 agonist ivuxolimab. This clonotype was sampled from an adult with an advanced solid tumor such as melanoma, head and neck, liver or kidney cancer. The chain has TRBV14 and TRBJ1-2, with 8 positions matching TRBD1. The CDR3 bases are TGTGCCAGCAGCCAGGACAGGGTGGGCAGAGATGGCTACACCTTC. Translation gives CASSQDRVGRDGYTF. The entire variable domain, with the rest obtained from reference TRBV14 and TRBJ1-2, is as follows: EAGVTQFPSHSVIEKGQTVTLRCDPISGHDNLYWYRRVMGKEIKFLLHFVKESKQDESGMPNNRFLAERTGGTYSTLKVQPAELEDSGVYFCASSQDRVGRDGYTFGSGTRLTVV.